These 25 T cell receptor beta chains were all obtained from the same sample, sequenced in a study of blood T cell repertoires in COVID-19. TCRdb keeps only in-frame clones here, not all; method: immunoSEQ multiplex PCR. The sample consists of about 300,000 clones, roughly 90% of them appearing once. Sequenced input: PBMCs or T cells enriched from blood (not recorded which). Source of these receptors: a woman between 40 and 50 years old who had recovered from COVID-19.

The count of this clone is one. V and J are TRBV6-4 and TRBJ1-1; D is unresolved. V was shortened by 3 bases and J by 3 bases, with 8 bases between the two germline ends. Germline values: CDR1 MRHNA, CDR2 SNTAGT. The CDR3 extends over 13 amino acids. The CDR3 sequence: CASSEREDTEAFF. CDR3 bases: TGTGCCAGCAGTGAACGAGAGGACACTGAAGCTTTCTTT.

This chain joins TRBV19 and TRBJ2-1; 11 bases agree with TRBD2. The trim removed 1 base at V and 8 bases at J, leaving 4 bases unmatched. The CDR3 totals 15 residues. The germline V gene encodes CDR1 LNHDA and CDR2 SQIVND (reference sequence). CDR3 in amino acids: CASSIVAGGLDEQFF. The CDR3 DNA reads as TGTGCCAGTAGTATAGTAGCGGGAGGGTTAGATGAGCAGTTCTTC.

CDR3 DNA sequence: TGCGCCAGCAGCCCAACAGGGATGGATTCACCCCTCCACTTT. Its protein product is CASSPTGMDSPLHF. The J gene is TRBJ1-6, the V gene TRBV5-1, with D possibly TRBD1 on 6 matching bases. This CDR3 has 14 residues. Germline V gene sequence: CDR1 SGHRS, CDR2 YFSETQ. The V end was cut by 4 bases, the J end by 8 bases, with 13 bases between. The whole variable domain, filled in from reference TRBV5-1 and TRBJ1-6, reads KAGVTQTPRYLIKTRGQQVTLSCSPISGHRSVSWYQQTPGQGLQFLFEYFSETQRNKGNFPGRFSGRQFSNSRSEMNVSTLELGDSALYLCASSPTGMDSPLHFGNGTRLTVT.

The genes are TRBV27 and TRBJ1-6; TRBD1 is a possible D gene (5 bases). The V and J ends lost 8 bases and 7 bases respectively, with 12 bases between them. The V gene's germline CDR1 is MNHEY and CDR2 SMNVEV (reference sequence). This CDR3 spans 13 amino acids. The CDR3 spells CASGGFVNSPLHF. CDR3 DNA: TGTGCCAGCGGGGGGTTTGTGAATTCACCCCTCCACTTT.

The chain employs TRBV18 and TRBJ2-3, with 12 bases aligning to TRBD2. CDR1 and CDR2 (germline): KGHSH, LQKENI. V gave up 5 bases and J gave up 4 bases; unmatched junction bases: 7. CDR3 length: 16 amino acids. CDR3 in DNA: TGTGCCAGCTCAGCAACTAGCGGGAGGTCGTCAGATACGCAGTATTTT. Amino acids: CASSATSGRSSDTQYF.

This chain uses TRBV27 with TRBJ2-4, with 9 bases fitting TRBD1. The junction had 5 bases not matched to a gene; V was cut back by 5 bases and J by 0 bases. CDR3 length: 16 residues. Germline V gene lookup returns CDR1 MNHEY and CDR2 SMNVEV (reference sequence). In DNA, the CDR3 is TGTGCCAGCAGTCCCTGGACAGGGGAAGCCAAAAACATTCAGTACTTC. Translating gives CASSPWTGEAKNIQYF.

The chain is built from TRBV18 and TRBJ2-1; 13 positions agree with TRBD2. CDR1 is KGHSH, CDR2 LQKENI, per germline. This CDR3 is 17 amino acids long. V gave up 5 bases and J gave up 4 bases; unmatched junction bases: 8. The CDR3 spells CASSSRLAGGQYNEQFF. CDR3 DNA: TGTGCCAGCTCATCGAGACTAGCGGGGGGCCAATACAATGAGCAGTTCTTC.

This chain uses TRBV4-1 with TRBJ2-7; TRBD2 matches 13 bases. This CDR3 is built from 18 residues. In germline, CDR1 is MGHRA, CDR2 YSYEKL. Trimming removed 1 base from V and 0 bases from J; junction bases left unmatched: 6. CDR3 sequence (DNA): TGCGCCAGCAGCCAAGCCGGGACTAGCGGGATTAACTCCTACGAGCAGTACTTC. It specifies CASSQAGTSGINSYEQYF.

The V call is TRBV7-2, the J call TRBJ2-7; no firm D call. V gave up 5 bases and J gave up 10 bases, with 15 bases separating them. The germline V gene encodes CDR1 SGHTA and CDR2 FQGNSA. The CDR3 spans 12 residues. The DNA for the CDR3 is TGTGCCAGCAGCCCTAGTATCGGCCAACAGTACTTC. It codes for CASSPSIGQQYF.

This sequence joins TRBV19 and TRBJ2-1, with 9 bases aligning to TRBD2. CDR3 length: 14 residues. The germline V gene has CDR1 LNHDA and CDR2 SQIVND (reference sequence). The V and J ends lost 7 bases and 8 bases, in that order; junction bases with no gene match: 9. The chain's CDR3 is CASTWTGGGDEQFF. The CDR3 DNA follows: TGTGCCAGTACCTGGACCGGCGGGGGGGATGAGCAGTTCTTC.

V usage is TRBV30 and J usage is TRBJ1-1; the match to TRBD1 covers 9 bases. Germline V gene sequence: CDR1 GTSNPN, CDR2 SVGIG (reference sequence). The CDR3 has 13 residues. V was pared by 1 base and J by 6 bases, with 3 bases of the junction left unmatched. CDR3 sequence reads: CAWSGQGEAEAFF. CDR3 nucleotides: TGTGCCTGGAGTGGACAGGGGGAGGCTGAAGCTTTCTTT.

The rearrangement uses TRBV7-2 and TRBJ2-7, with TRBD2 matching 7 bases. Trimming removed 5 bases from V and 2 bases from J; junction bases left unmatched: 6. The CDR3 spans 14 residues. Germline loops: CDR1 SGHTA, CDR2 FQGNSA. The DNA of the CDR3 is TGTGCCAGCAGCCCTCAGCGGGGCACCTACGAGCAGTACTTC. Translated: CASSPQRGTYEQYF.

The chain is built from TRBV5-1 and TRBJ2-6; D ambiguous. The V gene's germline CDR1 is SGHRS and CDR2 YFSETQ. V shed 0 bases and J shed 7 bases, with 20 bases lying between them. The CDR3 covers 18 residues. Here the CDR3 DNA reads TGCGCCAGCAGCTTGGTTGGCAGTACATCCTCTAGAGCCAACGTCCTGACTTTC. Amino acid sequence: CASSLVGSTSSRANVLTF.

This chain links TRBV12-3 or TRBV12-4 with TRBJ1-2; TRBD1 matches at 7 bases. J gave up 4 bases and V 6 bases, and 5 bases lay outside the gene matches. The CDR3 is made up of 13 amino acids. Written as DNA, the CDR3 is TGTGCCAGCAGCCGGGACAGCTCCTATGGCTACACCTTC. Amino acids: CASSRDSSYGYTF.

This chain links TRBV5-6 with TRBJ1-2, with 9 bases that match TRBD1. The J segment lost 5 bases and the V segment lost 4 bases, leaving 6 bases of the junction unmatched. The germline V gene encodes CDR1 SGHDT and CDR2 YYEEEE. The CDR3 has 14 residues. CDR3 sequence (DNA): TGTGCCAGCAGCCTCGGACAGGGGCCATATGGCTACACCTTC. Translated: CASSLGQGPYGYTF.

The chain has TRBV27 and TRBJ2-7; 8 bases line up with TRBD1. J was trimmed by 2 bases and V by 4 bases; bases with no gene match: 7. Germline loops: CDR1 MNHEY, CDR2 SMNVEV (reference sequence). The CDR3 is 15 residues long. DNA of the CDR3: TGTGCCAGCAGTTCGATCGACAGGGGAACCTACGAGCAGTACTTC. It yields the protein CASSSIDRGTYEQYF.

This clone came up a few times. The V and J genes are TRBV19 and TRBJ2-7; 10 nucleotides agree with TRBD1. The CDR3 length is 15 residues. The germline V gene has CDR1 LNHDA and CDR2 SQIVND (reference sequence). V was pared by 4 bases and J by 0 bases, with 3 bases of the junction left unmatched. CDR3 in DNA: TGTGCCAGTAGTAGTCGACAGGGGGCCTCCTACGAGCAGTACTTC. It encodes CASSSRQGASYEQYF.

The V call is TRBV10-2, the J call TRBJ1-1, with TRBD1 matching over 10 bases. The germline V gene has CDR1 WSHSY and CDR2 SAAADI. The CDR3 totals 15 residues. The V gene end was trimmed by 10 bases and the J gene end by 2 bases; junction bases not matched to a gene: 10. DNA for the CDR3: TGCGCCACCCGGGACAGGGGTTTAGCAAACACTGAAGCTTTCTTT. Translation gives CATRDRGLANTEAFF.

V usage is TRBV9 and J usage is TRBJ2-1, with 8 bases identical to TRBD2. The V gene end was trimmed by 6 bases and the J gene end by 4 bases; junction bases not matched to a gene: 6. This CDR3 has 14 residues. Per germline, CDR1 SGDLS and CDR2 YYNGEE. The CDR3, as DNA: TGTGCCAGCAACCCCGGGACTAGTTACAATGAGCAGTTCTTC. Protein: CASNPGTSYNEQFF.

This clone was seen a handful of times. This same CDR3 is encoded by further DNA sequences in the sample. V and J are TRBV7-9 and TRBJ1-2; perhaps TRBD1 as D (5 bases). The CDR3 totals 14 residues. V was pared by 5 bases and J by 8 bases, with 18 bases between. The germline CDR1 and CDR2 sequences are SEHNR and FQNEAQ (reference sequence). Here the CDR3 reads CASSPGGGGGGYTF. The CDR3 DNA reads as TGTGCCAGCAGCCCCGGTGGGGGGGGTGGCGGCTACACCTTC.

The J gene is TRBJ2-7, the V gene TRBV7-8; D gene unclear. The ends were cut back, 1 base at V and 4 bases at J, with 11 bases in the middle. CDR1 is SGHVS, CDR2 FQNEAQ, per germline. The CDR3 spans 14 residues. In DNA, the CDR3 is TGTGCCAGCAGCTTAGTGTTTAGTGGTTACGAGCAGTACTTC. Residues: CASSLVFSGYEQYF.

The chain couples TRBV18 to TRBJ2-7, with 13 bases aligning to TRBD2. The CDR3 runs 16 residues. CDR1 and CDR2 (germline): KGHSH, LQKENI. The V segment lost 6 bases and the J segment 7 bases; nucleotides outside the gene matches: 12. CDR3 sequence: CASSPSLAGGPREQYF. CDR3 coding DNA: TGTGCCAGCTCGCCCTCACTAGCGGGAGGGCCGAGGGAGCAGTACTTC. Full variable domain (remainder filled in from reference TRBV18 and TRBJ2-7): NAGVMQNPRHLVRRRGQEARLRCSPMKGHSHVYWYRQLPEEGLKFMVYLQKENIIDESGMPKERFSAEFPKEGPSILRIQQVVRGDSAAYFCASSPSLAGGPREQYFGPGTRLTVT.

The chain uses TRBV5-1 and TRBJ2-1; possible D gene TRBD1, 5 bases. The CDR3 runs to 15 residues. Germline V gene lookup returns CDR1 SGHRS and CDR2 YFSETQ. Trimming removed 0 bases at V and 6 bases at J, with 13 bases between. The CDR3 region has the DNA TGCGCCAGCAGCTTGGTATTGGGGCCGAGCAATGAGCAGTTCTTC. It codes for CASSLVLGPSNEQFF.

The CDR3 bases are TGTGCCAGCAGCCGACTCGACAGGGTCCCCAACTATGGCTACACCTTC. Its translation is CASSRLDRVPNYGYTF. The chain carries TRBV7-9 and TRBJ1-2; TRBD1 matches at 7 bases. Germline V gives CDR1 SEHNR, CDR2 FQNEAQ (reference sequence). V lost 5 bases to trimming and J lost 2 bases; unmatched junction nucleotides: 11. This CDR3 comprises 16 residues.

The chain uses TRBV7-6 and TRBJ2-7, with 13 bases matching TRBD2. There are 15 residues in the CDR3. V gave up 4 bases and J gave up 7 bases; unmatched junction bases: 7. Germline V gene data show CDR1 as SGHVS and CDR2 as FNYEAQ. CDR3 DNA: TGTGCCAGCAGCTCGCCGGGACTAGCGGGACGGGAGCAGTACTTC. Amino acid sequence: CASSSPGLAGREQYF.